A single sample gave rise to the 20 T cell receptor beta chains below, sequenced in a study of T cells in Graves' hyperthyroidism and ophthalmopathy. TCR beta CDR3 regions were amplified from RNA transcripts. With the HTBI primer set, the TCR CDR3 went through a first round of RT-PCR. TCRdb independently ran MiXCR on the multiplex PCR reads; one entry per CDR3 protein. The data contain hundreds of thousands of distinct CDR3 sequences, approximately 19% of them singletons. The sample consisted of blood. These receptors were taken from a woman aged 50 to 60 with Graves' hyperthyroidism that later progressed to Graves' ophthalmopathy.

This clonotype was picked up many times. This CDR3 reads CASSVGSGQGYEQYF. As DNA, the CDR3 is TGTGCCAGCAGCGTAGGATCGGGACAGGGCTACGAGCAGTACTTC. The chain has TRBV7-9 and TRBJ2-7; 9 bases are shared with TRBD1. V lost 5 bases to trimming and J lost 3 bases; unmatched junction nucleotides: 8. The germline V gene encodes CDR1 SEHNR and CDR2 FQNEAQ (reference sequence). The CDR3 consists of 15 residues. Together with reference TRBV7-9 and TRBJ2-7, the CDR3 gives the full variable domain: DTGVSQNPRHKITKRGQNVTFRCDPISEHNRLYWYRQTLGQGPEFLTYFQNEAQLEKSRLLSDRFSAERPKGSFSTLEIQRTEQGDSAMYLCASSVGSGQGYEQYFGPGTRLTVT.

The chain joins TRBV19 to TRBJ2-7; D might be TRBD1 or TRBD2, each matching 5 bases. The CDR3 contains 13 residues. Germline values: CDR1 LNHDA, CDR2 SQIVND (reference sequence). V gave up 6 bases and J gave up 5 bases, with 14 bases separating them. CDR3 in amino acids: CASSPGPVDEQYF. The CDR3 nucleotides are TGTGCCAGTAGCCCGGGACCGGTGGACGAGCAGTACTTC. Combining the CDR3 with reference TRBV19 and TRBJ2-7 gives the whole variable domain DGGITQSPKYLFRKEGQNVTLSCEQNLNHDAMYWYRQDPGQGLRLIYYSQIVNDFQKGDIAEGYSVSREKKESFPLTVTSAQKNPTAFYLCASSPGPVDEQYFGPGTRLTVT.

In its sample, this clonotype was seen many times. V is TRBV5-1 and J is TRBJ2-1; possibly TRBD2 for D (6 bases). This CDR3 is 13 amino acids long. Germline CDR1 and CDR2: SGHRS and YFSETQ. V was pared by 4 bases and J by 5 bases, with 10 bases between. CDR3 in DNA: TGCGCCAGCAGCACTGGCGGGGACAATGAGCAGTTCTTC. Translation: CASSTGGDNEQFF. The full variable domain, rest sourced from reference TRBV5-1 and TRBJ2-1, is KAGVTQTPRYLIKTRGQQVTLSCSPISGHRSVSWYQQTPGQGLQFLFEYFSETQRNKGNFPGRFSGRQFSNSRSEMNVSTLELGDSALYLCASSTGGDNEQFFGPGTRLTVL.

This clonotype has a count of ten or more. The V gene is TRBV7-3, the J gene TRBJ1-1; D might be TRBD1 (5 bases). The CDR3 contains 13 residues. The V gene's germline CDR1 is SGHTA and CDR2 FQGTGA. Trimming took off 5 bases at V and 6 bases at J, with 13 bases between the two ends. The CDR3 sequence is CASSRGVGSEAFF. The CDR3, as DNA: TGTGCCAGCAGCAGAGGGGTAGGCTCTGAAGCTTTCTTT.

This clonotype was found a few times. The junction and the germline gene differ at one end; a read error may be behind it. The genes are TRBV5-4 and TRBJ2-7; D is unclear. Germline V gene lookup returns CDR1 SGHNT and CDR2 YYREEE (reference sequence). The CDR3 has 14 amino acids. The chain's CDR3 is CASSFSYTSDEQYF. The CDR3 bases are TGTGCCAGCAGCTTTAGCTATACCTCCGACGAGCAGTACTTC.

This clonotype was seen a few times. The genes are TRBV29-1 and TRBJ2-7; 10 bases are a match to TRBD1. CDR1 and CDR2 (germline): SQVTM, ANQGSEA. The V and J ends lost 4 bases and 3 bases, in that order; junction bases with no gene match: 6. The CDR3 contains 14 residues. CDR3 region: CSVGVTGGVYEQYF. The DNA for the CDR3 is TGCAGCGTTGGTGTGACAGGGGGCGTCTACGAGCAGTACTTC.

The chain is built from TRBV30 and TRBJ1-5; no clear D gene. The germline gives CDR1 GTSNPN, CDR2 SVGIG (reference sequence). This CDR3 has 15 amino acids. Trimming stripped 1 base from V and 2 bases from J, with 12 bases between. The CDR3 coding sequence is TGTGCCTGGAGTGGCAACAGCGTCCGCAATCAGCCCCAGCATTTT. This gives the protein CAWSGNSVRNQPQHF.

This clonotype turned up a few times. The CDR3 nucleotides read TGTGCCAGCAGCTTGGTACACAGGGTGGAAGATACGCAGTATTTT. Protein sequence: CASSLVHRVEDTQYF. The chain links TRBV5-5 to TRBJ2-3; D might be TRBD1 (6 bases). V lost 0 bases, J lost 5 bases, and 13 bases lay in between. This CDR3 has 15 amino acids. Germline V lookup: CDR1 SGHKS, CDR2 YYEKEE (reference sequence).

This clonotype was detected a few times. This chain joins TRBV6-1 and TRBJ2-7; 7 bases map to TRBD1. With V trimmed by 6 bases and J by 0 bases, 5 bases remained unmatched. Germline assignment: CDR1 MNHNS and CDR2 SASEGT. The CDR3 extends over 14 amino acids. For the CDR3, the DNA is TGTGCCAGCAGAAATTGGACAGGCTCCTACGAGCAGTACTTC. Protein sequence: CASRNWTGSYEQYF.

V is TRBV9 and J is TRBJ2-1, with D possibly TRBD2 on 6 matching bases. There are 16 residues in the CDR3. The germline V gene has CDR1 SGDLS and CDR2 YYNGEE. The V end was cut by 0 bases, the J end by 2 bases, with 12 bases between. CDR3 residues: CASSVGRDFPYNEQFF. CDR3 coding DNA: TGTGCCAGCAGCGTAGGTCGGGACTTCCCCTACAATGAGCAGTTCTTC. Supplemented by reference TRBV9 and TRBJ2-1, the full variable domain reads DSGVTQTPKHLITATGQRVTLRCSPRSGDLSVYWYQQSLDQGLQFLIQYYNGEERAKGNILERFSAQQFPDLHSELNLSSLELGDSALYFCASSVGRDFPYNEQFFGPGTRLTVL.

The chain is built from TRBV11-2 and TRBJ2-6; a weak D match, TRBD2 (5 bases). With 3 bases removed from V and 1 base from J, the gap between germline ends came to 10 bases. This CDR3 contains 16 residues. Germline CDR1 reads SGHAT; CDR2 reads FQNNGV. For the CDR3, the DNA is TGTGCCAGCAGCTTCTCGCGGAGGTCTGGGGCCAACGTCCTGACTTTC. Protein: CASSFSRRSGANVLTF.

CDR3 residues: CASNNGRGALDTQYF. As DNA, the CDR3 is TGTGCCAGTAACAACGGGCGGGGGGCCTTAGATACGCAGTATTTT. The rearrangement joins TRBV19 to TRBJ2-3; TRBD2 agrees at 8 bases. With V trimmed by 7 bases and J by 5 bases, 11 bases remained unmatched. CDR3 size: 15 residues. Germline V CDR1 and CDR2: LNHDA, SQIVND (reference sequence).

About this clonotype itself: Possible read error: a much larger clone is one base away. Since no conserved phenylalanine or tryptophan closes the CDR3, a read error is the likely cause. The chain has TRBV4-1 and TRBJ2-7; D perhaps matches TRBD2 (5 bases). Germline values: CDR1 MGHRA, CDR2 YSYEKL. The CDR3 is 14 residues long. The V end lost 3 bases, the J end lost 0 bases, and 9 bases lay between the germline ends. CDR3 coding DNA: TGCGCCAGCAGCCAGGTCGGGAACTCCTACGAGCAGTACCTC. Translating it yields CASSQVGNSYEQYL.

This clonotype was detected ten times or more. The CDR3 bases are TGTGCCAGCAGTGTATCGGCAGGGAACTATGGCTACACCTTC. It translates to CASSVSAGNYGYTF. The V and J genes are TRBV2 and TRBJ1-2, with D possibly TRBD1 on 5 matching bases. Between the trimmed V and J ends, which lost 4 bases and 2 bases, there was a span of 11 bases. Germline CDR1 SNHLY, CDR2 FYNNEI. The CDR3 loop spans 14 amino acids.

This chain joins TRBV4-1 and TRBJ1-2; no reliable D call. Germline V gives CDR1 MGHRA, CDR2 YSYEKL. The V gene lost 3 bases and the J gene lost 4 bases, with 12 bases spanning the gap. This CDR3 has 14 residues. Written as DNA, the CDR3 is TGCGCCAGCAGCCAGGGATCGGCCGGCTATGGCTACACCTTC. Amino acids: CASSQGSAGYGYTF.

This clonotype was seen ten or more times. This chain joins TRBV7-3 and TRBJ2-3; D not resolved. The CDR3 has 15 amino acids. Germline values: CDR1 SGHTA, CDR2 FQGTGA. V dropped 5 bases and J dropped 1 base, with 13 bases sitting between them. CDR3 nucleotide sequence: TGTGCCAGCAGCCCCAACCGCGCCGGCACAGATACGCAGTATTTT. Translating gives CASSPNRAGTDTQYF.

This clonotype was counted at least ten times. The chain combines TRBV27 with TRBJ1-2; 8 bases map to TRBD1. The CDR3 extends over 14 amino acids. Germline CDR1 and CDR2: MNHEY and SMNVEV (reference sequence). With V trimmed by 0 bases and J by 7 bases, 4 bases remained unmatched. Here the CDR3 DNA reads TGTGCCAGCAGTTTATCCGACAGGGGAGTTGGCTACACCTTC. Its translation: CASSLSDRGVGYTF.

V usage is TRBV5-1 and J usage is TRBJ1-2; weak D call: TRBD1 (6 bases). The CDR3 runs to 15 residues. V was pared by 7 bases and J by 5 bases, with 21 bases between. CDR1 SGHRS and CDR2 YFSETQ come from the germline V gene. Here the CDR3 DNA reads TGCGCCAGCTCATCCCCCGGGACATCGAATTATGGCTACACCTTC. Its translation: CASSSPGTSNYGYTF.

The J gene is TRBJ1-1, the V gene TRBV12-3 or TRBV12-4; D unresolved. Deletions cut 1 base from V and 4 bases from J, with 10 bases between. The CDR3 contains 14 residues. The CDR3: CASSLGAGRTEAFF. The CDR3 DNA follows: TGTGCCAGCAGTTTAGGGGCAGGCCGCACTGAAGCTTTCTTT.

This clonotype turned up a few times. The rearrangement links TRBV29-1 to TRBJ2-2, with TRBD2 matching 10 bases. CDR3 length equals 13 residues. Germline V gene data show CDR1 as SQVTM and CDR2 as ANQGSEA. Losses at the gene ends were 4 bases for V and 6 bases for J; bases not matched to a gene: 2. CDR3 bases: TGCAGCGTTGGAGCGGGGGGGGCCGGGGAGCTGTTTTTT. Residues: CSVGAGGAGELFF.